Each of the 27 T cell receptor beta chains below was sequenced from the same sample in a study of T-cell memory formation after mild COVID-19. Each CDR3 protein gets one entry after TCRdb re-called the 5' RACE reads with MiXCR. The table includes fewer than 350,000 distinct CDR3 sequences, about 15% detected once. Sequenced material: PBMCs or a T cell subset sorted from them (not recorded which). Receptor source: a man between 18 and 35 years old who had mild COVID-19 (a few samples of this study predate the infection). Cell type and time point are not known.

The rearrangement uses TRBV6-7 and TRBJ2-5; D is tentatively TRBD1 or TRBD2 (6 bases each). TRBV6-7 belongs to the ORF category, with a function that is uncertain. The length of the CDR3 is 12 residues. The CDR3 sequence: CAGGRNQETQYF. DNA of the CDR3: TGTGCTGGGGGGCGGAACCAAGAGACCCAGTACTTC.

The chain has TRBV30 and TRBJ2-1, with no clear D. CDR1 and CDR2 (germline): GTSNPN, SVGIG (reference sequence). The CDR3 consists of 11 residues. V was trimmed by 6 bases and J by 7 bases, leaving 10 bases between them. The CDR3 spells CACYQPNEQFF. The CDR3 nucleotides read TGTGCCTGCTACCAGCCTAATGAGCAGTTCTTC.

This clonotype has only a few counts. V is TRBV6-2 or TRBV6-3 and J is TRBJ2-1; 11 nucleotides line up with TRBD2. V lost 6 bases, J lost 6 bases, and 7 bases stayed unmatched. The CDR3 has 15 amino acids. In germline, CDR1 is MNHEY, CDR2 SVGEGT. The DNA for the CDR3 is TGTGCCAGCAGGATTAGCGGGGGGGCGGGCAATGAGCAGTTCTTC. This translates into CASRISGGAGNEQFF.

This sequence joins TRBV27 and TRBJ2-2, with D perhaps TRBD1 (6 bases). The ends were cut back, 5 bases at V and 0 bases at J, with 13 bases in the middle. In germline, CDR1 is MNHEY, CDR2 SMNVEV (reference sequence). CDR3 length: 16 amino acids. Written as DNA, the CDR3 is TGTGCCAGCAGTCCGGCCAGGGGAGCGAACACCGGGGAGCTGTTTTTT. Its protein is CASSPARGANTGELFF.

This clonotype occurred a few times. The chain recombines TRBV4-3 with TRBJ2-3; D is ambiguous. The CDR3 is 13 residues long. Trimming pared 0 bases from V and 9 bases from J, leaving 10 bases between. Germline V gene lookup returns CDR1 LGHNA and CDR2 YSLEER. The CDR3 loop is CASSQDSPHTQYF. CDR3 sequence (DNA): TGCGCCAGCAGCCAAGATTCCCCACACACGCAGTATTTT.

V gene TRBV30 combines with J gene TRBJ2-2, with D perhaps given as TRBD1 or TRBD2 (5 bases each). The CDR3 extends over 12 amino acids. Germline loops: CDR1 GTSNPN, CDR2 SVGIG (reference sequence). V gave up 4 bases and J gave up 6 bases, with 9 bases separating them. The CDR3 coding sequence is TGTGCCTGGACGAGGGGCGCCGGGGAGCTGTTTTTT. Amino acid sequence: CAWTRGAGELFF.

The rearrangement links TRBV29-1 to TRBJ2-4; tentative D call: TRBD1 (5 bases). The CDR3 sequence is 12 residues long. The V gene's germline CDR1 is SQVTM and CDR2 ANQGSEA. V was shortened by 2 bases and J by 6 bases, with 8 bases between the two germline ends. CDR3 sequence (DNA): TGCAGCGTTGAAAGTCAGGGAAACATTCAGTACTTC. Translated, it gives CSVESQGNIQYF. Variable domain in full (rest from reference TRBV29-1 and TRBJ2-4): SAVISQKPSRDICQRGTSLTIQCQVDSQVTMMFWYRQQPGQSLTLIATANQGSEATYESGFVIDKFPISRPNLTFSTLTVSNMSPEDSSIYLCSVESQGNIQYFGAGTRLSVL.

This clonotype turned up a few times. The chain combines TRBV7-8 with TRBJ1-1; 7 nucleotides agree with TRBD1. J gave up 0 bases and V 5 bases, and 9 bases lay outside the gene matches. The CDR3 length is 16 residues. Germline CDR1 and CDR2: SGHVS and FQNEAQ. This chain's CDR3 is CASSQGEGRVNTEAFF. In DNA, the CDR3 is TGTGCCAGCAGCCAGGGGGAGGGAAGGGTGAACACTGAAGCTTTCTTT.

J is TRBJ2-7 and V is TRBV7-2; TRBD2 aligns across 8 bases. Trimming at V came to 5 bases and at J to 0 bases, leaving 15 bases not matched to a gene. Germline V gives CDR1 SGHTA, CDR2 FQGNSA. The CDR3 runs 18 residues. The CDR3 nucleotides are TGTGCCAGCAGCCCCCTGCTAGGTCCCGGGACTAGCTCCTACGAGCAGTACTTC. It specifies CASSPLLGPGTSSYEQYF.

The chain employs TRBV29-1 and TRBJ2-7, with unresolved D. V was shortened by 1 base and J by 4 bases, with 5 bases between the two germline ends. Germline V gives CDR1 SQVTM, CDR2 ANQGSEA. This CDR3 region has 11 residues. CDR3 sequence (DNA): TGCAGCGTTGAAGGGGATTACGAGCAGTACTTC. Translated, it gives CSVEGDYEQYF.

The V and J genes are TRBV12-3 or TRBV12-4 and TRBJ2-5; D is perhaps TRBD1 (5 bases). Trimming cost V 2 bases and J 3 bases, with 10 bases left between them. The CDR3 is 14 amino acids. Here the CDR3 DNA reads TGTGCCAGCAGTTTACTTCCACAGGAAGAGACCCAGTACTTC. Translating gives CASSLLPQEETQYF.

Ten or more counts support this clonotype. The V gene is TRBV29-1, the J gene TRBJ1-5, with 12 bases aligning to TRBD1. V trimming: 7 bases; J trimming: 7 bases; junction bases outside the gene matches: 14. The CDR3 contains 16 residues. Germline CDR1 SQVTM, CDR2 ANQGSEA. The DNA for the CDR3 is TGCAGCGCCCTATTTTCCGGGACAGGGGGCGGGCAGCCCCAGCATTTT. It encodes CSALFSGTGGGQPQHF.

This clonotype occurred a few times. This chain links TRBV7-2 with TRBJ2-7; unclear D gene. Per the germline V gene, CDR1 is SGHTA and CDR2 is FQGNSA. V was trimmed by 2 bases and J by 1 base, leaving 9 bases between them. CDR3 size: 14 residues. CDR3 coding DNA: TGTGCCAGCAGCTTAAGCAGGACGTCCTACGAGCAGTACGTC. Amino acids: CASSLSRTSYEQYV.

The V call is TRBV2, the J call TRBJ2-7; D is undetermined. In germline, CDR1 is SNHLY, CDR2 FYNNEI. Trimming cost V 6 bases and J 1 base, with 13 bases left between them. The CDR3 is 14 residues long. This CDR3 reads CASRAGPSSYEQYF. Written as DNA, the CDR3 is TGTGCCAGCAGGGCAGGTCCCTCTTCCTACGAGCAGTACTTC.

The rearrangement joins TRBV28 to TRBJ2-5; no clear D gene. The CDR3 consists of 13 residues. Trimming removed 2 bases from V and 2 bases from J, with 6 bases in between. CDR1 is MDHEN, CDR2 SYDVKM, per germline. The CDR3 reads CASSLGKQETQYF. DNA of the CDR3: TGTGCCAGCAGTTTAGGGAAGCAAGAGACCCAGTACTTC.

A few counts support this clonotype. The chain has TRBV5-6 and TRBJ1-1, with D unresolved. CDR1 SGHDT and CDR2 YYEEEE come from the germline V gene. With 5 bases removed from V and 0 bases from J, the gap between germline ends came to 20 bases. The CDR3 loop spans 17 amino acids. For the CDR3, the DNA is TGTGCCAGCAGTCTCAACCGGGGTAAACTGATGAACACTGAAGCTTTCTTT. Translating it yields CASSLNRGKLMNTEAFF.

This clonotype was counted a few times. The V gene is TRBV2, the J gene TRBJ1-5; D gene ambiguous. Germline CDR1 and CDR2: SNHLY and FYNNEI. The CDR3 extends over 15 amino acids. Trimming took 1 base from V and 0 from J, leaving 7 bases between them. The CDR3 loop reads CASSEEGNSNQPQHF. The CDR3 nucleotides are TGTGCCAGCAGTGAAGAGGGTAATAGCAATCAGCCCCAGCATTTT.

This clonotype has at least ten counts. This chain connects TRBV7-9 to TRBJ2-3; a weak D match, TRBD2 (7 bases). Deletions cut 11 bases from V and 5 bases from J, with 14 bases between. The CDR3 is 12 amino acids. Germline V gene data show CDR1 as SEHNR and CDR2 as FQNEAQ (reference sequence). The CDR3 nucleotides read TGTGCCGCCGGGGGGACACGAGATACGCAGTATTTT. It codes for CAAGGTRDTQYF.

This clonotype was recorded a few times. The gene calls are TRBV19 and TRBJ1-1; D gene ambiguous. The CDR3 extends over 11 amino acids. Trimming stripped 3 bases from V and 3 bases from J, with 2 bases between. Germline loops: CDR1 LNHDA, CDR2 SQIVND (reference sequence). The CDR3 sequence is CASSMDTEAFF. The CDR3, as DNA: TGTGCCAGTAGTATGGACACTGAAGCTTTCTTT.

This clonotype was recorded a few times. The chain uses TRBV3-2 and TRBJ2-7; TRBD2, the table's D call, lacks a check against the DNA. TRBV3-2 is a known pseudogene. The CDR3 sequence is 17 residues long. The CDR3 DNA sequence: TGTGCCAGCAGCCAAGGACTAGCGGGGGGCAGCTCCTACGAGCAGTACTTC. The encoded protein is CASSQGLAGGSSYEQYF.

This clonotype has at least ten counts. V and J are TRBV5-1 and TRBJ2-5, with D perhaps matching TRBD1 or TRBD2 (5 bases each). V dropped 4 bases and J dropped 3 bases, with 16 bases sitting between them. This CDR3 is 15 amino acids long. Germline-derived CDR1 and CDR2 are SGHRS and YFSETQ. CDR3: CASSRIGDREETQYF. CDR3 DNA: TGCGCCAGCAGCAGGATCGGGGACCGCGAAGAGACCCAGTACTTC.

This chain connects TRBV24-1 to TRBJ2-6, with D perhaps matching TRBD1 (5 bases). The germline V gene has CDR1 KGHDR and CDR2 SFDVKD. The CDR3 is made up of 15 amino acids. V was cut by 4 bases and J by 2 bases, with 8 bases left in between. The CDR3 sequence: CATSDQGAGANVLTF. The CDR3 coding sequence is TGTGCCACCAGTGACCAGGGCGCTGGGGCCAACGTCCTGACTTTC.

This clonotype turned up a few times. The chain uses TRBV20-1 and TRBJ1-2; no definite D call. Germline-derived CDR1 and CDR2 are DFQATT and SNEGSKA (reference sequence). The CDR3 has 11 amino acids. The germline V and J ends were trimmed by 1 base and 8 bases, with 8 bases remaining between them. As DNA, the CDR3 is TGCAGTGCTAGAGTCGGGGAAGGCTACACCTTC. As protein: CSARVGEGYTF.

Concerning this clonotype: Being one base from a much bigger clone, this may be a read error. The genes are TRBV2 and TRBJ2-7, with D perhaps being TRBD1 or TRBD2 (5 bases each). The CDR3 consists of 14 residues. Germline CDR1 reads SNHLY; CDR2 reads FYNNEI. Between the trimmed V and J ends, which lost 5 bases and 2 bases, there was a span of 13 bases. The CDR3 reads CASSLPGRPYEQYF. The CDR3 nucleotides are TGTGCCAGCAGTTTACCGGGACGGCCCTACGAGCAGTACTTC.

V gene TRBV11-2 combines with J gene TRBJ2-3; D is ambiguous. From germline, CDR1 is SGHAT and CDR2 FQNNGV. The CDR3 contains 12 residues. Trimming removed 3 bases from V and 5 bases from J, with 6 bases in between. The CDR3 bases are TGTGCCAGCAGCTTCCAGGTAGATACGCAGTATTTT. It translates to CASSFQVDTQYF.

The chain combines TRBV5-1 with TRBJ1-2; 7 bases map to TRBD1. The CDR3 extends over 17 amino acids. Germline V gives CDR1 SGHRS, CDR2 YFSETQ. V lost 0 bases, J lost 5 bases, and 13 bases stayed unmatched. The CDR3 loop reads CASSLERGDSALYGYTF. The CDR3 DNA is TGCGCCAGCAGCTTGGAGAGAGGGGACAGCGCCCTATATGGCTACACCTTC.

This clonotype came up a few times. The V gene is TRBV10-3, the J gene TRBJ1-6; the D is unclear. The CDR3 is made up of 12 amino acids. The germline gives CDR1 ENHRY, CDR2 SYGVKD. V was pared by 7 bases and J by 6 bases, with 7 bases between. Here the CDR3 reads CAIMDLNSPLHF. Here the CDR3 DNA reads TGTGCCATCATGGACCTTAATTCACCCCTCCACTTT.